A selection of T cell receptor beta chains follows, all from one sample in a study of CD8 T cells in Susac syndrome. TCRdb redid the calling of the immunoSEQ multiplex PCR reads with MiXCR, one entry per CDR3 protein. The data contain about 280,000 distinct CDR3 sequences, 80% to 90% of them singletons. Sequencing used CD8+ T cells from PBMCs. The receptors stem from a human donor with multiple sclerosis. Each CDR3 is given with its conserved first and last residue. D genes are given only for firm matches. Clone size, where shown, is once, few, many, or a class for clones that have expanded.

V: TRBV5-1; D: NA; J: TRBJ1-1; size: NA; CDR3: CASSFEGGNTEAFF; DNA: TGCGCCAGCAGCTTTGAGGGAGGGAACACTGAAGCTTTCTTT
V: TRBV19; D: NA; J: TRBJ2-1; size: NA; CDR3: CASSIDLEDKQFF; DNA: TGTGCCAGTAGTATAGATCTGGAGGATAAGCAGTTCTTC
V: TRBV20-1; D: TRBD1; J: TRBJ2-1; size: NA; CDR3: CSAKGQGIYNEQFF; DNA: TGCAGTGCTAAAGGACAGGGGATCTACAATGAGCAGTTCTTC
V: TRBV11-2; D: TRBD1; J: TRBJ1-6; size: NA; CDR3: CASSRGGTGANSPLHF; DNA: TGTGCCAGCAGCCGGGGAGGGACAGGGGCTAATTCACCCCTCCACTTT
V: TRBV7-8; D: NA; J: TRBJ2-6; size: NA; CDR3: CASSPTISGANVLTF; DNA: TGTGCCAGCAGCCCCACGATCTCTGGGGCCAACGTCCTGACTTTC
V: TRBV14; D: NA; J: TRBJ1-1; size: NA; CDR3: CASSQDVGLAFF; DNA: TGTGCCAGCAGCCAAGACGTGGGATTAGCTTTCTTT
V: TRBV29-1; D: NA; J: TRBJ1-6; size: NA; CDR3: CSVAETGGSPLHF; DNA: TGCAGCGTTGCCGAGACAGGAGGATCACCCCTCCACTTT
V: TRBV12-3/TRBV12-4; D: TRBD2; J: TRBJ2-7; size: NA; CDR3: CASSPSSGRAGYEQYF; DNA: TGTGCCAGCAGCCCATCAAGCGGGAGGGCCGGCTACGAGCAGTACTTC
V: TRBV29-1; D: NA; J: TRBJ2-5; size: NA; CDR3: CSVVLKLGETQYF; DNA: TGCAGCGTTGTACTAAAGTTAGGGGAGACCCAGTACTTC
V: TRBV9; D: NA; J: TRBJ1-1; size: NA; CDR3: CASSVDGGWSHTEAFF; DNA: TGTGCCAGCAGCGTAGACGGGGGGTGGTCTCACACTGAAGCTTTCTTT
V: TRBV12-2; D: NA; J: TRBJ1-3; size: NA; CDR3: CASRSFQKVLRNTIYF; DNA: TGTGCAAGTCGCTCATTTCAGAAGGTACTGAGAAACACCATATATTTT
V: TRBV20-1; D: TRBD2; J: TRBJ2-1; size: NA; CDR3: CSALRLAKEQFF; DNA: TGCAGTGCTCTTAGACTAGCAAAAGAGCAGTTCTTC
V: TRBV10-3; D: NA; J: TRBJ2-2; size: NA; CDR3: CAISVETGELFF; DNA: TGTGCCATCAGTGTAGAAACCGGGGAGCTGTTTTTT
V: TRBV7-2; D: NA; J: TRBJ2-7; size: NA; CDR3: CASSTRQASDEQYF; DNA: TGTGCCAGCAGCACCCGACAGGCGTCGGACGAGCAGTACTTC
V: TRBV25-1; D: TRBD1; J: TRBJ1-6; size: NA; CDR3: CASSELATGDKSPLHF; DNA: TGTGCCAGCAGTGAATTGGCGACAGGGGACAAATCACCCCTCCACTTT
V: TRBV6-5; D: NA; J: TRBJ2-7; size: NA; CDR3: CASSYSVVGDLTYEQYF; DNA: TGTGCCAGCAGTTACTCCGTGGTGGGGGACCTCACCTACGAGCAGTACTTC
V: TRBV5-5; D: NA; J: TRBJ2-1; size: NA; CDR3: CASSLTDRTYNEQFF; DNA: TGTGCCAGCAGCTTGACAGATCGCACCTACAATGAGCAGTTCTTC
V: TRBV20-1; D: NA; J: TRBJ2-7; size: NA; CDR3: CSARDWVPGQRSSYEQYF; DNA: TGCAGTGCTAGAGATTGGGTCCCTGGGCAGAGGAGCTCCTACGAGCAGTACTTC
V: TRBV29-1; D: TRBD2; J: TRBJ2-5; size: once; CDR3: CSVENTAGGRETQYF; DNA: TGCAGCGTTGAGAACACCGCGGGAGGGCGCGAGACCCAGTACTTC
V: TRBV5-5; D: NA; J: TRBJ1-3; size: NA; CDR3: CASSLLERNTIYF; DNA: TGTGCCAGCAGCCTGCTGGAGCGAAACACCATATATTTT